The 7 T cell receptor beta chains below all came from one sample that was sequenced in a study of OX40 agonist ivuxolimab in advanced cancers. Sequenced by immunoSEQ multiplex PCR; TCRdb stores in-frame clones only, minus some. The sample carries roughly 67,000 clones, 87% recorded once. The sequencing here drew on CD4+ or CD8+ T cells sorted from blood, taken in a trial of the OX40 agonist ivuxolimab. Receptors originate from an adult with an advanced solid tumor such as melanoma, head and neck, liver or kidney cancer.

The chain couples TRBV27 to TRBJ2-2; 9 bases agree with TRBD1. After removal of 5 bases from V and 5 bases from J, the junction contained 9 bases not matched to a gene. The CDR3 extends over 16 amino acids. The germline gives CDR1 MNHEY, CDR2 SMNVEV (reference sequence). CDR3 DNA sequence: TGTGCCAGCAGTCTTTCCGGGACAGGGAGAACCGGGGAGCTGTTTTTT. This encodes CASSLSGTGRTGELFF.

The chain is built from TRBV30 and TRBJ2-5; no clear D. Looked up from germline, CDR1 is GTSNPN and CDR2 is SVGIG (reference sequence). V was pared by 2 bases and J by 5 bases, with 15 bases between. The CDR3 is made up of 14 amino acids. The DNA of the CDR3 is TGTGCCTGGAGTTTGGGAAGTGGTGGGGAGACCCAGTACTTC. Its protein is CAWSLGSGGETQYF.

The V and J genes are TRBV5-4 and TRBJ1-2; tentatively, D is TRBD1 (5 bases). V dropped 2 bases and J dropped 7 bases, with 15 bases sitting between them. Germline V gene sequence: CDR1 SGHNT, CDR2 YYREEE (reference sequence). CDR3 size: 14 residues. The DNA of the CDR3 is TGTGCCAGCAGCTTACCAGACAGTTCCCTTGGCTACACCTTC. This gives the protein CASSLPDSSLGYTF.

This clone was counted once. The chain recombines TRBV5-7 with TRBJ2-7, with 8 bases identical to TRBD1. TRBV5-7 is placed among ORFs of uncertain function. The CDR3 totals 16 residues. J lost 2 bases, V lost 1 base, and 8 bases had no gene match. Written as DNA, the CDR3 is TGTGCCAGCAGCTTGAGGGTGGGACAGGAGCCCTACGAGCAGTACTTC. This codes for CASSLRVGQEPYEQYF.

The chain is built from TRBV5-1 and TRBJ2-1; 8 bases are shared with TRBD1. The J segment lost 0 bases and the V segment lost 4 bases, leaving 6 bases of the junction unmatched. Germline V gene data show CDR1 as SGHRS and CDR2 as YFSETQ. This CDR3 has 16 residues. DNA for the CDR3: TGCGCCAGCAGCAAGCAGGGGGCTTCCTCCTACAATGAGCAGTTCTTC. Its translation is CASSKQGASSYNEQFF.

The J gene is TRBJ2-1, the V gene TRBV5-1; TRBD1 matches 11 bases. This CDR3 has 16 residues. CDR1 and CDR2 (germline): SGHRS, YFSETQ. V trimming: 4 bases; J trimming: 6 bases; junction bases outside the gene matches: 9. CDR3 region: CASSELTGTGGNEQFF. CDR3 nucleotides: TGCGCCAGCAGCGAATTAACCGGGACAGGGGGCAATGAGCAGTTCTTC.

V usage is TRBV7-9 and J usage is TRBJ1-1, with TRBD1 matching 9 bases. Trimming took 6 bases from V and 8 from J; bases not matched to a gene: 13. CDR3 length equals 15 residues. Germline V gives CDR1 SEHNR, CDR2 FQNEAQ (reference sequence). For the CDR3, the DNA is TGTGCCAGCAGGAATTCACAGGGGGCGAGTCCCGAAGCTTTCTTT. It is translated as CASRNSQGASPEAFF.